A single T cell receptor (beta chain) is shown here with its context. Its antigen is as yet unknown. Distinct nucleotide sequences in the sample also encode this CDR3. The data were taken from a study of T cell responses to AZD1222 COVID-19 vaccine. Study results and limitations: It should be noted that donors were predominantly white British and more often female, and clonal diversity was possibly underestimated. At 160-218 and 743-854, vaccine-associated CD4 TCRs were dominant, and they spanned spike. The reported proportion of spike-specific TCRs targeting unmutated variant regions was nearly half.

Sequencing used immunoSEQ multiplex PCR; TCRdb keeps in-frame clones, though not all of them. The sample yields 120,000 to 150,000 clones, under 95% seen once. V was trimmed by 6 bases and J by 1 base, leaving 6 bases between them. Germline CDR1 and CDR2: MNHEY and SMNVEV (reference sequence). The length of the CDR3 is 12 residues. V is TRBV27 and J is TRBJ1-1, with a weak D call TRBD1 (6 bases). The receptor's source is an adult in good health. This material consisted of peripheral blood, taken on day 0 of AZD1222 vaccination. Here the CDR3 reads CASRQGNTEAFF. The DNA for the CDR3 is TGTGCCAGCAGACAGGGGAACACTGAAGCTTTCTTT.